This entry lists 24 T cell receptor beta chains sequenced from one sample in a study of control samples from healthy donors and cancer patients (dated by TCRdb to the early 2020s). The library was prepared using the immunoSEQ multiplex PCR assay. Held by TCRdb, this immuneACCESS table contains in-frame sequences only and omits some clones. Under half of the omission traces to an unresolved V gene where checked; the cause of the rest is unknown. In all, the sample holds approximately 120,000 clones, and around 89% of those were seen once. In total, the top ten clones hold approximately 15% of the sample. Sequenced material: blood. Receptors were obtained from a woman in her 50s in good health.

The chain employs TRBV7-9 and TRBJ2-7; TRBD1 might be the D (6 bases). CDR1 and CDR2 (germline): SEHNR, FQNEAQ (reference sequence). V gave up 4 bases and J gave up 2 bases, with 18 bases separating them. The CDR3 length is 16 residues. CDR3 bases: TGTGCCAGCAGCTCGATAATAGGACAGCACACCTACGAGCAGTACTTC. Translated, it gives CASSSIIGQHTYEQYF.

This chain uses TRBV6-5 with TRBJ2-7; D uncertain. CDR1 and CDR2 from the germline V gene are MNHEY and SVGAGI. With 6 bases removed from V and 0 bases from J, the gap between germline ends came to 3 bases. The CDR3 has 11 amino acids. The DNA for the CDR3 is TGTGCCAGCAGGACCTCCTACGAGCAGTACTTC. Residues: CASRTSYEQYF.

The gene calls are TRBV6-5 and TRBJ2-5; the D is unclear. V was clipped by 8 bases and J by 8 bases, with 15 bases between them. The CDR3 consists of 12 residues. Germline CDR1 is MNHEY and CDR2 is SVGAGI. CDR3 nucleotides: TGTGCCAGCGTCCGATCAAAGGAAACCCAGTACTTC. This encodes CASVRSKETQYF.

This clone has more than one count but fewer than ten. This chain joins TRBV7-2 and TRBJ1-4; D unresolved. Trimming left V 5 bases short and J 5 bases short, with 12 bases between. The CDR3 has 14 amino acids. From germline, CDR1 is SGHTA and CDR2 FQGNSA. The CDR3 coding sequence is TGTGCCAGCAGCCGCGGGCAGGCAAATGAAAAACTGTTTTTT. Translated: CASSRGQANEKLFF. The entire variable domain, with the rest obtained from reference TRBV7-2 and TRBJ1-4, is as follows: GAGVSQSPSNKVTEKGKDVELRCDPISGHTALYWYRQSLGQGLEFLIYFQGNSAPDKSGLPSDRFSAERTGGSVSTLTIQRTQQEDSAVYLCASSRGQANEKLFFGSGTQLSVL.

This chain joins TRBV3-1 (or the pseudogene TRBV3-2) and TRBJ1-1; D is uncertain. CDR3 length: 14 residues. The ends were cut back, 3 bases at V and 1 base at J, with 9 bases in the middle. The germline V gene has CDR1 LGHDT and CDR2 YNNKEL (reference sequence). This CDR3 reads CASSHWQENTEAFF. As DNA, the CDR3 is TGTGCCAGCAGCCATTGGCAGGAGAACACTGAAGCTTTCTTT.

This clone is a singleton in its sample. This chain connects TRBV7-3 to TRBJ2-3; D gene uncertain. CDR1 and CDR2 (germline): SGHTA, FQGTGA. V gave up 2 bases and J gave up 6 bases, with 12 bases separating them. The CDR3 is 14 amino acids. The DNA for the CDR3 is TGTGCCAGCAGCTTACACTATCGAGTGGATACGCAGTATTTT. This sequence encodes CASSLHYRVDTQYF. The complete variable domain, with remaining parts taken from reference TRBV7-3 and TRBJ2-3, reads GAGVSQTPSNKVTEKGKYVELRCDPISGHTALYWYRQSLGQGPEFLIYFQGTGAADDSGLPNDRFFAVRPEGSVSTLKIQRTERGDSAVYLCASSLHYRVDTQYFGPGTRLTVL.

This chain uses TRBV6-5 with TRBJ1-2; the D gene is possibly TRBD1 (5 bases). Germline loops: CDR1 MNHEY, CDR2 SVGAGI. V was shortened by 2 bases and J by 2 bases, with 9 bases between the two germline ends. CDR3 size: 14 residues. CDR3 amino acids: CASSYEGRNYGYTF. The CDR3 region has the DNA TGTGCCAGCAGTTACGAGGGACGGAACTATGGCTACACCTTC.

The chain employs TRBV7-2 and TRBJ2-1; TRBD2 agrees at 9 bases. The CDR3 totals 13 residues. Trimming took 1 base from V and 9 from J; bases not matched to a gene: 1. CDR1 is SGHTA, CDR2 FQGNSA, per germline. The CDR3 nucleotides read TGTGCCAGCAGCTTAGGCGGGAGGGTTGAGCAGTTCTTC. This encodes CASSLGGRVEQFF.

About this clone: This specimen includes other DNA sequences encoding the same CDR3. The chain combines TRBV6-1 with TRBJ2-1; 12 bases line up with TRBD2. This CDR3 has 17 residues. Germline CDR1 is MNHNS and CDR2 is SASEGT. With 3 bases clipped from V and 7 bases from J, the junction kept 10 bases outside the gene matches. The CDR3 sequence is CASSDARLAGGRNEQFF. CDR3 bases: TGTGCCAGCAGTGACGCGAGGCTAGCGGGGGGGAGGAATGAGCAGTTCTTC.

This chain joins TRBV4-3 and TRBJ1-2, with D uncertain. This CDR3 region has 15 residues. V lost 1 base to trimming and J lost 4 bases, with 13 bases between them. Germline V gene sequence: CDR1 LGHNA, CDR2 YSLEER. In DNA form, the CDR3 reads TGCGCCAGCAGCCAAGGTCCCCTAAGATCCTATGGCTACACCTTC. This gives the protein CASSQGPLRSYGYTF.

This chain joins TRBV24-1 and TRBJ1-5, with no clear D. Germline CDR1 is KGHDR and CDR2 is SFDVKD. This CDR3 contains 13 residues. V was trimmed by 10 bases and J by 6 bases, leaving 15 bases between them. CDR3 amino acids: CATSDGRAQPQHF. CDR3 in DNA: TGTGCCACGAGCGACGGTCGAGCTCAGCCCCAGCATTTT.

The chain recombines TRBV5-1 with TRBJ2-1; the D is unclear. Germline V gene sequence: CDR1 SGHRS, CDR2 YFSETQ. V was pared by 4 bases and J by 0 bases, with 8 bases between. CDR3 length: 14 residues. The CDR3 DNA sequence: TGCGCCAGCAGCGTCGCAGGCTCCTACAATGAGCAGTTCTTC. It encodes CASSVAGSYNEQFF.

V and J are TRBV30 and TRBJ2-3, with 7 bases that match TRBD1. The CDR3 is 13 residues long. Germline trimming cut 6 bases from V and 6 bases from J; bases unmatched to any gene: 9. The V gene's germline CDR1 is GTSNPN and CDR2 SVGIG (reference sequence). The CDR3 sequence: CACNRGLVDTQYF. CDR3 nucleotide sequence: TGTGCCTGTAACAGGGGTTTAGTGGATACGCAGTATTTT.

The V call is TRBV14, the J call TRBJ1-2, with a tentative D call TRBD1 (5 bases). Trimming shortened V by 4 bases and J by 2 bases, and 8 bases separated the two germline ends. This CDR3 has 13 residues. Germline V lookup: CDR1 SGHDN, CDR2 FVKESK. The chain's CDR3 is CASSRTRNYGYTF. CDR3 nucleotides: TGTGCCAGCAGCCGGACAAGGAACTATGGCTACACCTTC.

J is TRBJ1-1 and V is TRBV27; the D gene is possibly TRBD1 (5 bases). Per the germline V gene, CDR1 is MNHEY and CDR2 is SMNVEV (reference sequence). Trimming shortened V by 2 bases and J by 8 bases, and 9 bases separated the two germline ends. The CDR3 covers 12 residues. The CDR3 DNA reads TGTGCCAGCAGTTTAACGGGGCTCGAAGCTTTCTTT. It encodes CASSLTGLEAFF.

V and J are TRBV4-3 and TRBJ1-3; D is undetermined. CDR1 is LGHNA and CDR2 is YSLEER in the germline V gene. The V gene lost 0 bases and the J gene lost 0 bases, with 15 bases spanning the gap. The CDR3 length is 18 residues. CDR3 nucleotide sequence: TGCGCCAGCAGCCAAGATCAGGTGGGGTACATCTCTGGAAACACCATATATTTT. This encodes CASSQDQVGYISGNTIYF.

The rearrangement uses TRBV4-3 and TRBJ2-3; 13 nucleotides match TRBD2. This CDR3 has 18 residues. The V and J ends lost 3 bases and 5 bases, in that order; junction bases with no gene match: 11. Germline V gives CDR1 LGHNA, CDR2 YSLEER. The CDR3 region has the DNA TGCGCCAGCAGCCATTCCCCCGGACTAGCGGGAGCGGTAGATACGCAGTATTTT. As protein: CASSHSPGLAGAVDTQYF.

The V gene is TRBV7-9, the J gene TRBJ1-6; perhaps TRBD1 as D (6 bases). This CDR3 contains 14 residues. CDR1 is SEHNR, CDR2 FQNEAQ, per germline (reference sequence). V lost 4 bases, J lost 6 bases, and 10 bases lay in between. The CDR3 DNA is TGTGCCAGCAGCTACAGGGAGAGTAATTCACCCCTCCACTTT. Translating gives CASSYRESNSPLHF.

The chain links TRBV7-9 to TRBJ2-6, with a tentative D call TRBD1 (6 bases). The V gene lost 5 bases and the J gene lost 0 bases, with 20 bases spanning the gap. The CDR3 has 19 amino acids. Germline lookup yields CDR1 SEHNR and CDR2 FQNEAQ (reference sequence). CDR3 sequence: CASSPVVRGPDSGANVLTF. The CDR3 coding sequence is TGTGCCAGCAGCCCAGTAGTCAGGGGCCCCGACTCTGGGGCCAACGTCCTGACTTTC.

This clone was observed at least ten times. The CDR3 is CASSPTGATEAFF. In DNA, the CDR3 is TGTGCCAGCAGCCCGACAGGGGCCACTGAAGCTTTCTTT. The chain combines TRBV5-4 with TRBJ1-1; 8 bases agree with TRBD1. J lost 4 bases, V lost 4 bases, and 3 bases had no gene match. This CDR3 contains 13 residues. CDR1 and CDR2 from the germline V gene are SGHNT and YYREEE (reference sequence).

The rearrangement uses TRBV6-5 and TRBJ1-2; 7 bases are a match to TRBD1. The CDR3 has 14 residues. Trimming at V came to 4 bases and at J to 7 bases, leaving 9 bases not matched to a gene. The germline gives CDR1 MNHEY, CDR2 SVGAGI. CDR3 in DNA: TGTGCCAGCAGTTTCGAACAGGGGCTGGGTGGCTACACCTTC. It yields the protein CASSFEQGLGGYTF.

This clone was seen only once. The CDR3 DNA is TGTGCCAGCAGTTATTGGCCCAATCAGCCCCAGCATTTT. It yields the protein CASSYWPNQPQHF. The V gene is TRBV6-5, the J gene TRBJ1-5; unclear D gene. Germline V CDR1 and CDR2: MNHEY, SVGAGI. The V end lost 3 bases, the J end lost 3 bases, and 6 bases lay between the germline ends. CDR3 length: 13 residues.

This clone was seen more than once but under ten times. The genes are TRBV7-8 and TRBJ2-7; D gene unclear. Germline V lookup: CDR1 SGHVS, CDR2 FQNEAQ. Trimming removed 0 bases from V and 7 bases from J, with 4 bases in between. The CDR3 contains 11 residues. CDR3 in amino acids: CASSLAGEQYF. The CDR3 coding sequence is TGTGCCAGCAGCTTAGCGGGTGAGCAGTACTTC.

This clone has only one observation. The chain joins TRBV7-8 to TRBJ1-5; 8 bases line up with TRBD1. Germline loops: CDR1 SGHVS, CDR2 FQNEAQ. V dropped 2 bases and J dropped 1; count of bases not matched to a gene: 7. CDR3 length equals 17 residues. The CDR3: CASSLSDRAWSNQPQHF. Here the CDR3 DNA reads TGTGCCAGCAGCTTATCGGACAGGGCTTGGAGCAATCAGCCCCAGCATTTT.